This TCR beta chain was profiled in a study of blood T cell repertoires in COVID-19. Study overall: Spain, Italy and the United States supplied samples that represented acute and convalescent COVID-19. PBMCs, B-cell-depleted T cells, or T cells were the source of the cDNA or gDNA that made up the material.

V was pared by 0 bases and J by 4 bases, with 7 bases of the junction left unmatched. This CDR3 spans 16 amino acids. Germline CDR1 reads MGHRA; CDR2 reads YSYEKL. In the authors' methods: Estimates of nucleated cell counts were drawn from the amplification of reference gene primers. TCRdb's copy holds only in-frame clones and misses some; the assay was immunoSEQ multiplex PCR. Clonal size and the V and J genes are those of that table, whereas D and trimming came from the DNA. The sample lists a few hundred thousand clones; over 65% were seen once. Source material: peripheral blood. This rearrangement joins TRBV4-1 to TRBJ2-3; 7 bases fit TRBD1. The receptor was isolated from a man between 60 and 70 years old who had recovered from COVID-19. This chain's CDR3 is CASSQEPGTAADTQYF. As DNA, the CDR3 is TGCGCCAGCAGCCAAGAACCCGGGACAGCTGCAGATACGCAGTATTTT.